This TCR beta chain emerged from a study of CD8 T cells in Susac syndrome. The CDR3 has 14 residues. Germline V CDR1 and CDR2: DFQATT, SNEGSKA (reference sequence). The V segment lost 5 bases and the J segment 7 bases; nucleotides outside the gene matches: 4. Reverse transcription of roughly 0.5 to 1 ug RNA was performed with random hexamers. TCRdb independently ran MiXCR on the immunoSEQ multiplex PCR reads; one entry per CDR3 protein. Seen here are about 190,000 distinct CDR3 sequences, approximately 95% observed once, and the top ten hold 0.16%. This rearrangement joins TRBV20-1 to TRBJ2-1; the match to TRBD2 covers 14 bases. Source material: CD8+ T cells from PBMCs. This TCR was sampled from a human donor with Susac syndrome. CDR3 residues: CSAGTSGSSNEQFF. CDR3 nucleotides: TGCAGTGCTGGGACTAGCGGGAGTAGTAATGAGCAGTTCTTC.